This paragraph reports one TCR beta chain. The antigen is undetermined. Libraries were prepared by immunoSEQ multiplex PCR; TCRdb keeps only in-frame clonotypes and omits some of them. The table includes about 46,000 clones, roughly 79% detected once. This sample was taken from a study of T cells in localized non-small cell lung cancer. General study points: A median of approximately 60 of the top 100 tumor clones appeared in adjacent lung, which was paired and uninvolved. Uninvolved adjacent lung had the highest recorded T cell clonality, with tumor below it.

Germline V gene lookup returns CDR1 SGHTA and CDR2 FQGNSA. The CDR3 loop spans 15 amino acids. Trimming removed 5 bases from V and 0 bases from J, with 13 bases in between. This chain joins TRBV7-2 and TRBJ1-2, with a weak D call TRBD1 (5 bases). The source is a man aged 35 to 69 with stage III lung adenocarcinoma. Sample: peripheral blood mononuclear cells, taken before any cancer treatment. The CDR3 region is CASSPLDSTNYGYTF. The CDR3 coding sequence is TGTGCCAGCAGCCCTCTCGACAGCACTAACTATGGCTACACCTTC.